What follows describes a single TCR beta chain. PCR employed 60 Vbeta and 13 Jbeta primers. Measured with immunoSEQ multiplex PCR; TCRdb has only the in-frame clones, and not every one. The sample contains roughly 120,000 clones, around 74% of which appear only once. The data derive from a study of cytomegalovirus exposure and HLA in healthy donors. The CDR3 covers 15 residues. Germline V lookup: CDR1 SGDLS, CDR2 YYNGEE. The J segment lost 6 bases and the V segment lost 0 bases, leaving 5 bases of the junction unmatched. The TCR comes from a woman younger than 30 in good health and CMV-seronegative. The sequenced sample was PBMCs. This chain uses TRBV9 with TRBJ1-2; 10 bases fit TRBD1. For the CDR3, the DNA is TGTGCCAGCAGCGTAGCTTCAGGGACAGGGGATGGCTACACCTTC. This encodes CASSVASGTGDGYTF.